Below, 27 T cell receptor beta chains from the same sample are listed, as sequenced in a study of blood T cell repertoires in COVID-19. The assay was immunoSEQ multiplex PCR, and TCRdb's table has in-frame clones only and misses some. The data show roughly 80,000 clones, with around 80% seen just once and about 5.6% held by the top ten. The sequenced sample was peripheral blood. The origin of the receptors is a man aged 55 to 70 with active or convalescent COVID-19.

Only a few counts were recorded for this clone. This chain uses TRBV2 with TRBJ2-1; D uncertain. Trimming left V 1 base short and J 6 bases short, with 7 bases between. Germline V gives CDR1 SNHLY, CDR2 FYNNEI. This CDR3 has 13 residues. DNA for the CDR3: TGTGCCAGCAGTGAAGGTACAGCCAATGAGCAGTTCTTC. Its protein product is CASSEGTANEQFF.

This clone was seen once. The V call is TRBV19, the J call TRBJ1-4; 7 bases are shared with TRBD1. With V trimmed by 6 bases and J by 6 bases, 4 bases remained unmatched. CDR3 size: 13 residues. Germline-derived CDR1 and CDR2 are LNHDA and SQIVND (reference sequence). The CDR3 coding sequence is TGTGCCAGTAGACAGGGGAGCGATGAAAAACTGTTTTTT. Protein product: CASRQGSDEKLFF.

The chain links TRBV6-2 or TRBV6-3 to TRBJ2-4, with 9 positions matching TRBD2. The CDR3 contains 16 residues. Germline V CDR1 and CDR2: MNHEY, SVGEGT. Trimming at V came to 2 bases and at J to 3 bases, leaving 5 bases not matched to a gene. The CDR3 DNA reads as TGTGCCAGCAGTTACCGCGGGGGGGAAATCAAAAACATTCAGTACTTC. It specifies CASSYRGGEIKNIQYF.

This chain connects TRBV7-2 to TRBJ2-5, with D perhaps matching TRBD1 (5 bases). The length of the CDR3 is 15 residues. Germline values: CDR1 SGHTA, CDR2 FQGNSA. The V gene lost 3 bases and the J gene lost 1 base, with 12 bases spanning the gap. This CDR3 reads CASSLAWGGQETQYF. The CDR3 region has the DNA TGTGCCAGCAGCTTGGCGTGGGGCGGCCAAGAGACCCAGTACTTC.

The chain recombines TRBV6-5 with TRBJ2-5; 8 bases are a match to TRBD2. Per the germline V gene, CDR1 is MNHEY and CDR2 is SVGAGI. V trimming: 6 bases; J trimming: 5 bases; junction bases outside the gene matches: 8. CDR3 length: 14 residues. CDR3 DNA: TGTGCCAGCAGCGGGGGGGCGATCAGCGAGACCCAGTACTTC. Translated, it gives CASSGGAISETQYF.

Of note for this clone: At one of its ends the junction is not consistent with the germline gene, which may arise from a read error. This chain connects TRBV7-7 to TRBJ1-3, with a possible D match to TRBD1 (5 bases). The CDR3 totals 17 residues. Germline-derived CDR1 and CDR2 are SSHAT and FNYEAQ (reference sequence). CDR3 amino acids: CASSPLGGDYSGNTIYF. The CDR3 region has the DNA TGTGCTAGCAGCCCCCTCGGGGGGGACTACTCTGGAAACACCATATATTTT.

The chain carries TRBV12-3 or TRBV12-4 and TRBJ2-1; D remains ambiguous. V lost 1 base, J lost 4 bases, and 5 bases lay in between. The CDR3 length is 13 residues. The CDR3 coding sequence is TGTGCCAGCAGTTTAGACAGATACAATGAGCAGTTCTTC. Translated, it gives CASSLDRYNEQFF.

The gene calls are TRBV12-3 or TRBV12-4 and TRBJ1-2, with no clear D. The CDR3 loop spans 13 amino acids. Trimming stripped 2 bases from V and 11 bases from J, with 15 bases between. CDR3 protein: CASSLWSGLDYTF. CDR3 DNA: TGTGCCAGCAGTTTATGGTCAGGCCTGGATTACACCTTC.

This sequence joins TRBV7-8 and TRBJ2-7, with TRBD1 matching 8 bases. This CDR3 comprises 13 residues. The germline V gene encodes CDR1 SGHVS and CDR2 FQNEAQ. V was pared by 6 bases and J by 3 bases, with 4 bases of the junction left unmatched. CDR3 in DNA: TGTGCCAGCAGTCCAGACAGGGGCTACGAGCAGTACTTC. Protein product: CASSPDRGYEQYF.

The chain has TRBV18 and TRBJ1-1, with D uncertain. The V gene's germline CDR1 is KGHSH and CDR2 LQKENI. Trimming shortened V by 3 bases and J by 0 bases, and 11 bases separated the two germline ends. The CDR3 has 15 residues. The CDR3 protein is CASSPGPSMNTEAFF. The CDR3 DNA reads TGTGCCAGCTCACCGGGTCCTAGCATGAACACTGAAGCTTTCTTT. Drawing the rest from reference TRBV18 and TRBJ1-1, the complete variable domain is NAGVMQNPRHLVRRRGQEARLRCSPMKGHSHVYWYRQLPEEGLKFMVYLQKENIIDESGMPKERFSAEFPKEGPSILRIQQVVRGDSAAYFCASSPGPSMNTEAFFGQGTRLTVV.

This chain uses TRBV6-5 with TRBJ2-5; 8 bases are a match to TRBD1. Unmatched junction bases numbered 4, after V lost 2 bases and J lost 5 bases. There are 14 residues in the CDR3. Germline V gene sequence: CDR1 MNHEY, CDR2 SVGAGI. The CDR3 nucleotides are TGTGCCAGCAGTTACGGACAGGGCGTGGAGACCCAGTACTTC. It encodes CASSYGQGVETQYF.

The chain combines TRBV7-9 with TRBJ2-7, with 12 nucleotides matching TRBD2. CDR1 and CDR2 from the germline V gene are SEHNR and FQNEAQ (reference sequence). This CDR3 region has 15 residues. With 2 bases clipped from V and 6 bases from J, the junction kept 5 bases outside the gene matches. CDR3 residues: CASSLTSGGPVEQYF. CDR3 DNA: TGTGCCAGCAGCTTAACTAGCGGGGGGCCGGTCGAGCAGTACTTC.

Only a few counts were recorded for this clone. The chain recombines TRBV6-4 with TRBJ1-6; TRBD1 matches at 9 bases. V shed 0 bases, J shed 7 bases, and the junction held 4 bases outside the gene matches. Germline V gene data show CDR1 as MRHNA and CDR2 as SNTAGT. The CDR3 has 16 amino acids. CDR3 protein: CASSDSTQGANSPLHF. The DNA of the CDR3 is TGTGCCAGCAGTGACTCGACACAGGGGGCGAATTCACCCCTCCACTTT.

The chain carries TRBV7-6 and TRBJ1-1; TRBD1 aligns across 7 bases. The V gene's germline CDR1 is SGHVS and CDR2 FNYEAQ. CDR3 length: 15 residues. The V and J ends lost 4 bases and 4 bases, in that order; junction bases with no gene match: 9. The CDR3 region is CASSSGLGTVTEAFF. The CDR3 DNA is TGTGCCAGCAGCTCCGGCCTCGGGACAGTCACTGAAGCTTTCTTT.

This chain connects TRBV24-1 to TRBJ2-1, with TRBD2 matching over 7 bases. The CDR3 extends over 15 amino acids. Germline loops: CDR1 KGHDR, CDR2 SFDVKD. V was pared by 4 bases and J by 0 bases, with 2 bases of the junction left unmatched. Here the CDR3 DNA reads TGTGCCACCAGTGAAGCGGGGACCTCCTACAATGAGCAGTTCTTC. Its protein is CATSEAGTSYNEQFF.

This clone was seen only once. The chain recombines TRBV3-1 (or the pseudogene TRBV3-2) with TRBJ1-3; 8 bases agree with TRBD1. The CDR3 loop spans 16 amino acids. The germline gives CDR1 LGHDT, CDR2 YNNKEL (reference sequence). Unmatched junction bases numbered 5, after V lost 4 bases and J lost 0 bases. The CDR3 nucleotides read TGTGCCAGCAGCCTTAGACAGGGGCGCTCTGGAAACACCATATATTTT. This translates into CASSLRQGRSGNTIYF.

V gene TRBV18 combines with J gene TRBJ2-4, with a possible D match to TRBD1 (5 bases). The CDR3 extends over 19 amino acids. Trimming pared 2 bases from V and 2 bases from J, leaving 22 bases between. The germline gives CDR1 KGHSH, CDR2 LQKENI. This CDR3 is CASSPANGAGEGTKNIQYF. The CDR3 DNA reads TGTGCCAGCTCACCAGCAAATGGGGCTGGGGAAGGAACCAAAAACATTCAGTACTTC.

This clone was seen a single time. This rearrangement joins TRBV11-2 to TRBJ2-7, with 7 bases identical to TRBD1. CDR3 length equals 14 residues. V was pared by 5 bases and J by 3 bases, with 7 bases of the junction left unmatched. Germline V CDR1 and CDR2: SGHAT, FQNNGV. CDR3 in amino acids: CASSPSRQGYEQYF. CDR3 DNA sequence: TGTGCCAGCAGCCCAAGTCGACAGGGCTACGAGCAGTACTTC.

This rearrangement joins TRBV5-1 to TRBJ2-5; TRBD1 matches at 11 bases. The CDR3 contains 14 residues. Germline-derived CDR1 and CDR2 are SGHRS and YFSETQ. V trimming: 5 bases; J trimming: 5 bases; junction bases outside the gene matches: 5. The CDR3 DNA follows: TGCGCCAGCAGGGGGACAGGGGGGGCCGAGACCCAGTACTTC. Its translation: CASRGTGGAETQYF.

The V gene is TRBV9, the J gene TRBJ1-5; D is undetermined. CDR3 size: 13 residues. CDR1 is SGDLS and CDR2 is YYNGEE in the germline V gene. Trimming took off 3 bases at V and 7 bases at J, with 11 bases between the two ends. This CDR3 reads CASSGLPGQPQHF. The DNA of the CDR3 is TGTGCCAGCAGCGGGCTCCCGGGGCAGCCCCAGCATTTT.

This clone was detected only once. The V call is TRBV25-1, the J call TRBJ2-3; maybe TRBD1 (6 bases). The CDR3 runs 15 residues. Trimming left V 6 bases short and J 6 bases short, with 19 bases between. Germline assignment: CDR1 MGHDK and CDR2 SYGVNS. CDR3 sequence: CASRRVTGGLDTQYF. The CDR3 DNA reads TGTGCCAGCAGAAGAGTGACAGGTGGTTTGGATACGCAGTATTTT. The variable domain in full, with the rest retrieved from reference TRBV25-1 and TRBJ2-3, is EADIYQTPRYLVIGTGKKITLECSQTMGHDKMYWYQQDPGMELHLIHYSYGVNSTEKGDLSSESTVSRIRTEHFPLTLESARPSHTSQYLCASRRVTGGLDTQYFGPGTRLTVL.

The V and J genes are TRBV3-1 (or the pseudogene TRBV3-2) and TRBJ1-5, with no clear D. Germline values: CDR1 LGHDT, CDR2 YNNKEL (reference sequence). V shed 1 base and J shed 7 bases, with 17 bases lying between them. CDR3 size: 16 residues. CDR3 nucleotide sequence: TGTGCCAGCAGCCAAGCCGGAGACCTATACGGGCAGCCCCAGCATTTT. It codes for CASSQAGDLYGQPQHF.

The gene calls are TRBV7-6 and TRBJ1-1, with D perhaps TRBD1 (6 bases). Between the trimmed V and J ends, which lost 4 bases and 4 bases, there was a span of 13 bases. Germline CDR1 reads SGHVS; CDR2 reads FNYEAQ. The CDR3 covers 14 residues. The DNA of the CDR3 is TGTGCCAGCAGCTCCCAGCAGGGGAGCACTGAAGCTTTCTTT. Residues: CASSSQQGSTEAFF.

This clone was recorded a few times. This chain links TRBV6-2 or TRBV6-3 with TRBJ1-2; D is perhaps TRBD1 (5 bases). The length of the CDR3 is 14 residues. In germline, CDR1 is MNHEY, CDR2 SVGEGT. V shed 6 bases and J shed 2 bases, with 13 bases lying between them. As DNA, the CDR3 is TGTGCCAGCAGCGGGATTACAGGAAACTATGGCTACACCTTC. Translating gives CASSGITGNYGYTF.

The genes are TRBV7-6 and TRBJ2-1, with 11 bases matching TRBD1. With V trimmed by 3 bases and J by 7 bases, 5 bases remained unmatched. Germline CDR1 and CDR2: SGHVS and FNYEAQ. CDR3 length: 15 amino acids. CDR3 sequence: CASSFGTGGYNEQFF. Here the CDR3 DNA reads TGTGCCAGCAGCTTCGGGACAGGGGGTTATAATGAGCAGTTCTTC. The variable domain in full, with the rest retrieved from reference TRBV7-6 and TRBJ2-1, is GAGVSQSPRYKVTKRGQDVALRCDPISGHVSLYWYRQALGQGPEFLTYFNYEAQQDKSGLPNDRFSAERPEGSISTLTIQRTEQRDSAMYRCASSFGTGGYNEQFFGPGTRLTVL.

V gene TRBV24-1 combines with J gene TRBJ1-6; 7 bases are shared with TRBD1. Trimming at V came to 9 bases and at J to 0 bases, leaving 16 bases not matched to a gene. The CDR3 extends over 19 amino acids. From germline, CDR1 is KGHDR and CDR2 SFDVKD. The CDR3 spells CATYKPRRGPSSYNSPLHF. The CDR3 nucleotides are TGTGCCACCTATAAACCTAGAAGGGGGCCAAGCTCCTATAATTCACCCCTCCACTTT.

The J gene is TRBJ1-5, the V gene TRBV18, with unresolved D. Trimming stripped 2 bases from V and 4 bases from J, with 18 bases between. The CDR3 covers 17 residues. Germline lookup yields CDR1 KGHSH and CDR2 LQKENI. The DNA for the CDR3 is TGTGCCAGCTCACCAAACGAGGGCAGGCGGGCTAATCAGCCCCAGCATTTT. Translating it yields CASSPNEGRRANQPQHF.